The 3 T cell receptor beta chains below were found in one sample sequenced in a study of T cells in Graves' hyperthyroidism and ophthalmopathy. Amplified TCR beta CDR3 regions came from RNA transcripts. TCR CDR3 regions were first amplified by RT-PCR with HTBI primers. Via MiXCR, TCRdb re-called the multiplex PCR reads, giving one row per CDR3 protein. The table lists about 540,000 distinct CDR3 sequences, just over 45% of them singletons, with around 7.7% in the top ten. Sequenced material: peripheral blood or thyroid tissue (not recorded which). Receptors were obtained from a woman under 30 with Graves' hyperthyroidism.

This clonotype showed up many times. The chain links TRBV6-2 or TRBV6-3 to TRBJ2-5; the match to TRBD2 covers 12 bases. CDR1 is MNHEY, CDR2 SVGEGT, per germline. This CDR3 is built from 15 residues. Trimming at V came to 4 bases and at J to 4 bases, leaving 4 bases not matched to a gene. CDR3 nucleotides: TGTGCCAGCAGTTCCGGACTAGCGGGACCAGAGACCCAGTACTTC. Its translation is CASSSGLAGPETQYF.

This clonotype was counted between two and nine times. The chain has TRBV18 and TRBJ1-1, with TRBD1 matching over 7 bases. V was pared by 6 bases and J by 3 bases, with 10 bases of the junction left unmatched. Germline assignment: CDR1 KGHSH and CDR2 LQKENI. The CDR3 length is 15 residues. The CDR3 here is CASSRQGTLDTEAFF. CDR3 DNA sequence: TGTGCCAGCTCCCGACAGGGCACTCTGGACACTGAAGCTTTCTTT.

On this clonotype: A much larger clone lies one base from this, so it may be a read error. The V and J genes are TRBV6-1 and TRBJ1-1; 8 nucleotides agree with TRBD1. The germline gives CDR1 MNHNS, CDR2 SASEGT. This CDR3 spans 12 amino acids. Germline trimming cut 7 bases from V and 6 bases from J; bases unmatched to any gene: 4. CDR3 in DNA: TGTGCCAGCAAAACAGGGGGGGCTGAAGCTTTCTTT. It is translated as CASKTGGAEAFF.